A single sample gave rise to the 11 T cell receptor beta chains below, sequenced in a study of blood T cell repertoires in COVID-19. Produced via immunoSEQ multiplex PCR; TCRdb's table is partial and in-frame only. The sample includes some 190,000 clones, 80% seen only once; the top ten take about 6.9%. Sequenced material: peripheral blood. These receptors came from a man aged 55 to 70 with acute or convalescent COVID-19.

The chain has TRBV19 and TRBJ1-1; no clear D. From germline, CDR1 is LNHDA and CDR2 SQIVND (reference sequence). The ends were cut back, 1 base at V and 4 bases at J, with 19 bases in the middle. There are 17 residues in the CDR3. This CDR3 is CASSIVRGIVRGTEAFF. CDR3 coding DNA: TGTGCCAGTAGTATAGTAAGAGGAATTGTACGGGGCACTGAAGCTTTCTTT.

The V gene is TRBV7-9, the J gene TRBJ1-5; TRBD1 agrees at 8 bases. V gave up 0 bases and J gave up 7 bases; unmatched junction bases: 8. The CDR3 totals 16 residues. Germline V gene lookup returns CDR1 SEHNR and CDR2 FQNEAQ (reference sequence). In DNA form, the CDR3 reads TGTGCCAGCAGCTTAGCGGCAGGGGGCGGGAAGCAGCCCCAGCATTTT. It is translated as CASSLAAGGGKQPQHF.

The chain combines TRBV27 with TRBJ1-5; D remains unclear. Germline lookup yields CDR1 MNHEY and CDR2 SMNVEV (reference sequence). This CDR3 has 12 residues. The V and J ends lost 3 bases and 5 bases respectively, with 5 bases between them. CDR3 in amino acids: CASSFADQPQHF. The CDR3 coding sequence is TGTGCCAGCAGTTTCGCGGATCAGCCCCAGCATTTT.

This sequence joins TRBV18 and TRBJ2-7, with D perhaps TRBD1 (5 bases). Deletions cut 2 bases from V and 3 bases from J, with 11 bases between. CDR1 and CDR2 (germline): KGHSH, LQKENI. This CDR3 has 14 amino acids. CDR3 in DNA: TGTGCCAGCTCACCAAATCAGGGTCACTACGAGCAGTACTTC. Residues: CASSPNQGHYEQYF.

J is TRBJ2-5 and V is TRBV15; 8 bases are a match to TRBD1. V dropped 4 bases and J dropped 7; count of bases not matched to a gene: 5. Germline V lookup: CDR1 LNHNV, CDR2 YYDKDF (reference sequence). The CDR3 loop spans 13 amino acids. The CDR3 DNA sequence: TGTGCCACCAGCAAGGACAGGGCGGTGACCCAGTACTTC. Protein product: CATSKDRAVTQYF.

The chain links TRBV10-3 to TRBJ2-5, with D perhaps TRBD1 (5 bases). The CDR3 covers 14 residues. Germline loops: CDR1 ENHRY, CDR2 SYGVKD. The germline V and J ends were trimmed by 3 bases and 2 bases, with 10 bases remaining between them. This CDR3 is CAISDRDPQETQYF. The CDR3 DNA follows: TGTGCCATCAGTGACAGGGATCCTCAAGAGACCCAGTACTTC.

The rearrangement uses TRBV28 and TRBJ2-3, with D possibly TRBD2 on 5 matching bases. This CDR3 region has 15 residues. Germline values: CDR1 MDHEN, CDR2 SYDVKM. Trimming left V 5 bases short and J 0 bases short, with 12 bases between. In DNA, the CDR3 is TGTGCCAGCAGTCCCCCCGGGGTGAGCACAGATACGCAGTATTTT. Protein sequence: CASSPPGVSTDTQYF.

This chain links TRBV6-5 with TRBJ1-2, with TRBD1 as a possible D gene (6 bases). Germline loops: CDR1 MNHEY, CDR2 SVGAGI. Between the trimmed V and J ends, which lost 6 bases and 3 bases, there was a span of 17 bases. This CDR3 contains 15 residues. Here the CDR3 reads CASRPYRVPDYGYTF. CDR3 DNA: TGTGCCAGCAGACCTTACAGGGTTCCTGACTATGGCTACACCTTC.

CDR3 DNA: TGTGCCAGCAGAGAGGACAGGGGGAGTTACAATGAGCAGTTCTTC. It is translated as CASREDRGSYNEQFF. The V gene is TRBV6-5, the J gene TRBJ2-1, with 10 nucleotides matching TRBD1. V shed 6 bases and J 4 bases; nucleotides not matched to a gene: 6. Germline values: CDR1 MNHEY, CDR2 SVGAGI. This CDR3 is 15 amino acids long.

This clone came up a few times. J is TRBJ1-4 and V is TRBV19, with D perhaps matching TRBD1 (5 bases). CDR3 size: 16 residues. Per the germline V gene, CDR1 is LNHDA and CDR2 is SQIVND (reference sequence). Trimming stripped 3 bases from V and 0 bases from J, with 11 bases between. The CDR3 bases are TGTGCCAGTAGTATCCTGACAGCACCAACTAATGAAAAACTGTTTTTT. Amino acid sequence: CASSILTAPTNEKLFF.

This clone was seen once. The rearrangement uses TRBV29-1 and TRBJ2-1, with D perhaps TRBD2 (5 bases). The CDR3 loop spans 14 amino acids. The V and J ends lost 7 bases and 5 bases respectively, with 18 bases between them. The germline CDR1 and CDR2 sequences are SQVTM and ANQGSEA. The CDR3 DNA reads TGCAGCGCCATTCGCGGGCCTTCCCACAATGAGCAGTTCTTC. Its translation: CSAIRGPSHNEQFF.